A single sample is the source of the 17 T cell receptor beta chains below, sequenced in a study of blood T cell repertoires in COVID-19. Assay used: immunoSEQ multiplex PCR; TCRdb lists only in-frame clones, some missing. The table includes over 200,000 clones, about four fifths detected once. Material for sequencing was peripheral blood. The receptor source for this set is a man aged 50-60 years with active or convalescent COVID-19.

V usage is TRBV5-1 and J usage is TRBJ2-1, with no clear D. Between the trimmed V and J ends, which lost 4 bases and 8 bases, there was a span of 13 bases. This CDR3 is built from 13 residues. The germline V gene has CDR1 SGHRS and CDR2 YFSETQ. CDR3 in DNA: TGCGCCAGCAGCCCCATGAGGCACGATGAGCAGTTCTTC. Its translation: CASSPMRHDEQFF.

CDR3 in DNA: TGCGCCAGCAGCTTGCGAGAAGTAGCCGGGGAGCTGTTTTTT. Encoded protein: CASSLREVAGELFF. This chain joins TRBV5-1 and TRBJ2-2; D is unresolved. This CDR3 is built from 14 residues. V was pared by 1 base and J by 6 bases, with 10 bases between. Germline-derived CDR1 and CDR2 are SGHRS and YFSETQ.

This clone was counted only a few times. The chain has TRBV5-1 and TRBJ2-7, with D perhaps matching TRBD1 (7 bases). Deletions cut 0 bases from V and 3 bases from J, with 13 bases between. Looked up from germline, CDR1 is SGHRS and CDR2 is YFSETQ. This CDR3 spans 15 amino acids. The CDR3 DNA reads TGCGCCAGCAGCTTGGTGGGGGGACAGAGCTACGAGCAGTACTTC. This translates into CASSLVGGQSYEQYF.

The CDR3 loop is CASSQEQGARLFF. In DNA, the CDR3 is TGCGCCAGCAGCCAAGAACAGGGGGCAAGACTGTTTTTT. The chain links TRBV4-1 to TRBJ1-4; 9 bases match TRBD1. This CDR3 comprises 13 residues. V gave up 0 bases and J gave up 13 bases; unmatched junction bases: 3. Germline CDR1 is MGHRA and CDR2 is YSYEKL.

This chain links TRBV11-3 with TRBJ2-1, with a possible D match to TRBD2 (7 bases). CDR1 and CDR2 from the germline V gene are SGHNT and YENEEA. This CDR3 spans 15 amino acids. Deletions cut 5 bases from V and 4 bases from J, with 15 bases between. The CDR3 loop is CASSPHGGRYNEQFF. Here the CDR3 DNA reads TGTGCCAGCAGCCCTCACGGGGGGCGGTACAATGAGCAGTTCTTC.

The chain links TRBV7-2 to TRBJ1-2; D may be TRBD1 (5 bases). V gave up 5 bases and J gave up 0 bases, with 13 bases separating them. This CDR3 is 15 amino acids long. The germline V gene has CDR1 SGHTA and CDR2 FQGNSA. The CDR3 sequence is CASSTVREANYGYTF. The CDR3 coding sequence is TGTGCCAGCAGCACCGTCAGGGAAGCTAACTATGGCTACACCTTC. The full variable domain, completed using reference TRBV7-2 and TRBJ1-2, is GAGVSQSPSNKVTEKGKDVELRCDPISGHTALYWYRQSLGQGLEFLIYFQGNSAPDKSGLPSDRFSAERTGGSVSTLTIQRTQQEDSAVYLCASSTVREANYGYTFGSGTRLTVV.

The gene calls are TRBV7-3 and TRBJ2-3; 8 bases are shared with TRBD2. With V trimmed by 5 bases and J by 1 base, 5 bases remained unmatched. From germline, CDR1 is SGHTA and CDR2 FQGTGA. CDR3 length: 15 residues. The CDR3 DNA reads TGTGCCAGCAGCCCCGGGACTAGGGGCACAGATACGCAGTATTTT. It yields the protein CASSPGTRGTDTQYF.

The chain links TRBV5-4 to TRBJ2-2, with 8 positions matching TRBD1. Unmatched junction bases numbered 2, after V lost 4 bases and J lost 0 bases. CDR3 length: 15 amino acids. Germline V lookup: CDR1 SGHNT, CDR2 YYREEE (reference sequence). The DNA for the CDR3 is TGTGCCAGCAGCCCAGGGGGCCCGAACACCGGGGAGCTGTTTTTT. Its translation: CASSPGGPNTGELFF.

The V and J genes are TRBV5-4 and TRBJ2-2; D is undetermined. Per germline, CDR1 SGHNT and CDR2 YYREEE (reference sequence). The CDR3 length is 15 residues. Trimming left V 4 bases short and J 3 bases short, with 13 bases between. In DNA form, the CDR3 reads TGTGCCAGCAGCGTCGAGATCGGGTACACCGGGGAGCTGTTTTTT. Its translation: CASSVEIGYTGELFF.

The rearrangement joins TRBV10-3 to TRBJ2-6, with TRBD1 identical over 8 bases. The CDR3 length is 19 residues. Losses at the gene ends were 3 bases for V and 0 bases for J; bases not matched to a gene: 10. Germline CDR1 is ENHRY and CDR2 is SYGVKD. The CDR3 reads CAISDLPGQVLSGANVLTF. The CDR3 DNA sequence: TGTGCCATCAGTGACCTTCCGGGACAGGTACTCTCTGGGGCCAACGTCCTGACTTTC.

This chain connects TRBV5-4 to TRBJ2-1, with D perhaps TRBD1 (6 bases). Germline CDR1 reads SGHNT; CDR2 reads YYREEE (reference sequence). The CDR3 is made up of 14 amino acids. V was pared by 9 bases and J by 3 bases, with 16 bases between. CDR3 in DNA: TGTGCCACGTACCTCCGGGACAACTACAATGAGCAGTTCTTC. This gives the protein CATYLRDNYNEQFF. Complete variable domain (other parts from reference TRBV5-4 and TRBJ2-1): ETGVTQSPTHLIKTRGQQVTLRCSSQSGHNTVSWYQQALGQGPQFIFQYYREEENGRGNFPPRFSGLQFPNYSSELNVNALELDDSALYLCATYLRDNYNEQFFGPGTRLTVL.

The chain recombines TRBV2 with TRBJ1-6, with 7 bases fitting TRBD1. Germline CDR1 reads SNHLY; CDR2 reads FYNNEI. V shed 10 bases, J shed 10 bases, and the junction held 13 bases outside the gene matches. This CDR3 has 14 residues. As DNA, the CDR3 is TGTGCCACCAGACTCCAGACAGGGAAATCACCCCTCCACTTT. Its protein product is CATRLQTGKSPLHF.

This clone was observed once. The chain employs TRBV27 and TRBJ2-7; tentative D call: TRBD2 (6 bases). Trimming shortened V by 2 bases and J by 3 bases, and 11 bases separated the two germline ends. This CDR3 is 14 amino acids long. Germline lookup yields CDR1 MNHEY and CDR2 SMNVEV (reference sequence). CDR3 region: CASSLMRGIYEQYF. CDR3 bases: TGTGCCAGCAGTTTAATGCGGGGCATCTACGAGCAGTACTTC.

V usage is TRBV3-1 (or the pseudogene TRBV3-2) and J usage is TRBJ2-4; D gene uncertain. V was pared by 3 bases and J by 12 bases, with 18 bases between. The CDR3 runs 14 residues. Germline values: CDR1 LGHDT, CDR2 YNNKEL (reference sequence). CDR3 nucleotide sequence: TGTGCCAGCAGCCAGGCAGGCCAAACCCAATATCAGTACTTC. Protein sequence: CASSQAGQTQYQYF.

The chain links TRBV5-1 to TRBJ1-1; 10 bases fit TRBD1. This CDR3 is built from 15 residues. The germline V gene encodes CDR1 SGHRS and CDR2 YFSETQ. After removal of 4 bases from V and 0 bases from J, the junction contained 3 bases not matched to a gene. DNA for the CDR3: TGCGCCAGCAGCCCGGGACAGGGGTTGAACACTGAAGCTTTCTTT. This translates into CASSPGQGLNTEAFF.

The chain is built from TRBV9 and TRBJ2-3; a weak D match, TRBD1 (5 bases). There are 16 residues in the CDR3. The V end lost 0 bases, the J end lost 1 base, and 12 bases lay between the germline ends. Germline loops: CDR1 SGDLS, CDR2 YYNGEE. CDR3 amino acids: CASSVAALGGTDTQYF. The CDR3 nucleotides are TGTGCCAGCAGCGTAGCGGCTCTAGGGGGCACAGATACGCAGTATTTT.

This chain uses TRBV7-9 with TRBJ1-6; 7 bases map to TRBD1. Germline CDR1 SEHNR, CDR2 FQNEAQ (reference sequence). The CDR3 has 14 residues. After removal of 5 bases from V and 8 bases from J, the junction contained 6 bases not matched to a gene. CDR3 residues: CASSGQANHSPLHF. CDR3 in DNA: TGTGCCAGCAGCGGACAGGCGAATCATTCACCCCTCCACTTT.